This is a list of T cell receptor beta chains from one sample in a study of cytomegalovirus exposure and HLA in healthy donors. The table came from immunoSEQ multiplex PCR; TCRdb's copy has only in-frame clones and leaves some out. The repertoire has around 64,000 clones, roughly 87% of them found once; the top ten carry about 10%. The sample consisted of PBMCs. These TCRs come from a female donor in good health and CMV-seronegative. CDR3s include the opening cysteine and the closing phenylalanine or tryptophan. A D gene is named only where the DNA matches it firmly. The listing skips clone size in some rows; elsewhere it reads once, few, many or a size class.

clone size: .; V gene: TRBV27; D gene: .; J gene: TRBJ1-2; CDR3 DNA: TGTGCCAGCAGTTTGCGGGGGGCGCCCGGCTACACCTTC; CDR3 protein: CASSLRGAPGYTF
clone size: .; V gene: TRBV10-2; D gene: TRBD1; J gene: TRBJ1-1; CDR3 DNA: TGCGCCAGCAGTACACAGGGGGCCGACACTGAAGCTTTCTTT; CDR3 protein: CASSTQGADTEAFF
clone size: .; V gene: TRBV13; D gene: .; J gene: TRBJ2-7; CDR3 DNA: TGTGCCAGCAGCTTAGTCGGTGGCGAGCAGTACTTC; CDR3 protein: CASSLVGGEQYF
clone size: once; V gene: TRBV29-1; D gene: TRBD2; J gene: TRBJ2-4; CDR3 DNA: TGCAGCGTCATAGCGGGGGGAAACATTCAGTACTTC; CDR3 protein: CSVIAGGNIQYF
clone size: .; V gene: TRBV28; D gene: .; J gene: TRBJ1-3; CDR3 DNA: TGTGCCAGCAGTTTACAAGGGGTGGGCTCTGGAAACACCATATATTTT; CDR3 protein: CASSLQGVGSGNTIYF
clone size: .; V gene: TRBV28; D gene: .; J gene: TRBJ2-7; CDR3 DNA: TGTGCCAGCAGTCCAACCGGGGACACAAACTACGAGCAGTACTTC; CDR3 protein: CASSPTGDTNYEQYF
clone size: .; V gene: TRBV28; D gene: .; J gene: TRBJ2-1; CDR3 DNA: TGTGCCAGCAGTGCAGCCGACACAGGGAACTATAATGAGCAGTTCTTC; CDR3 protein: CASSAADTGNYNEQFF
clone size: .; V gene: TRBV7-9; D gene: .; J gene: TRBJ1-4; CDR3 DNA: TGTTCCAGCAGCCACTCAGAACCGTCATCAGGGTTGAAACTGTTTTTT; CDR3 protein: CSSSHSEPSSGLKLFF
clone size: few; V gene: TRBV7-9; D gene: .; J gene: TRBJ1-1; CDR3 DNA: TGTGCCAGCAGCTCCTACACTGAAGCTTTCTTT; CDR3 protein: CASSSYTEAFF
clone size: .; V gene: TRBV5-6; D gene: TRBD2; J gene: TRBJ2-2; CDR3 DNA: TGTGCCAGCAGCTTAAGGACTAGCGGGAGGGGCACCGGGGAGCTGTTTTTT; CDR3 protein: CASSLRTSGRGTGELFF
clone size: .; V gene: TRBV5-1; D gene: .; J gene: TRBJ1-1; CDR3 DNA: TGCGCCAGCAGCTTGGCGGGACATTTGAACACTGAAGCTTTCTTT; CDR3 protein: CASSLAGHLNTEAFF
clone size: .; V gene: TRBV11-2; D gene: .; J gene: TRBJ1-2; CDR3 DNA: TGTGCCAGCAGCCCAAACGGGGTAGGATACGGAGACTATGGCTACACCTTC; CDR3 protein: CASSPNGVGYGDYGYTF
clone size: .; V gene: TRBV5-8; D gene: .; J gene: TRBJ1-1; CDR3 DNA: TGTGCCAGCAGCCTATATAACACTGAAGCTTTCTTT; CDR3 protein: CASSLYNTEAFF
clone size: .; V gene: TRBV7-3; D gene: .; J gene: TRBJ2-5; CDR3 DNA: TGTGCCAGCAGCCCCGCCGCTGCCAACTTGGAGACCCAGTACTTC; CDR3 protein: CASSPAAANLETQYF
clone size: .; V gene: TRBV5-1; D gene: TRBD2; J gene: TRBJ2-7; CDR3 DNA: TGCGCCAGCAGCTTGGTGGTGGCTAGCGGGGGGCGCTCCTACGAGCAGTACTTC; CDR3 protein: CASSLVVASGGRSYEQYF
clone size: .; V gene: TRBV5-1; D gene: TRBD2; J gene: TRBJ2-1; CDR3 DNA: TGCGCCAGCAGCTTGTGGGCGGGAGTTTTCGACAATGAGCAGTTCTTC; CDR3 protein: CASSLWAGVFDNEQFF
clone size: .; V gene: TRBV25-1; D gene: TRBD2; J gene: TRBJ2-1; CDR3 DNA: TGTGCCAGCAGTGAGAACCCGGGGGGACCCTACAATGAGCAGTTCTTC; CDR3 protein: CASSENPGGPYNEQFF
clone size: .; V gene: TRBV9; D gene: TRBD2; J gene: TRBJ2-3; CDR3 DNA: TGTGCCAGCAGCGGGGTGGCGGGGGGAAGGCCTAGCACAGATACGCAGTATTTT; CDR3 protein: CASSGVAGGRPSTDTQYF
clone size: once; V gene: TRBV28; D gene: .; J gene: TRBJ1-5; CDR3 DNA: TGTGCCAGTTTTGAAGGGGATAGCAATCAGCCCCAGCATTTT; CDR3 protein: CASFEGDSNQPQHF
clone size: .; V gene: TRBV7-2; D gene: .; J gene: TRBJ2-7; CDR3 DNA: TGTGCCAGCAGCTTAGAACGCCTAGTTGTGAAGCAGTACTTC; CDR3 protein: CASSLERLVVKQYF
clone size: .; V gene: TRBV7-2; D gene: TRBD1; J gene: TRBJ1-4; CDR3 DNA: TGTGCCAGCAGCTTGGGACAGGGGAACGAAAAACTGTTTTTT; CDR3 protein: CASSLGQGNEKLFF
clone size: .; V gene: TRBV4-2; D gene: TRBD1; J gene: TRBJ1-1; CDR3 DNA: TGTGCCAGCAGCCAACCCAGCGGGACAGGGGGGACTGAAGCTTTCTTT; CDR3 protein: CASSQPSGTGGTEAFF
clone size: .; V gene: TRBV7-9; D gene: .; J gene: TRBJ1-2; CDR3 DNA: TGTGCCAGCAGCTTAGCGCAGCCGGGTTCGGATGGCTACACCTTC; CDR3 protein: CASSLAQPGSDGYTF
clone size: once; V gene: TRBV4-3; D gene: .; J gene: TRBJ2-5; CDR3 DNA: TGCGCCAGCAGCCAAGTATACTTCGGGGAAGAGACCCAGTACTTC; CDR3 protein: CASSQVYFGEETQYF
clone size: .; V gene: TRBV27; D gene: .; J gene: TRBJ2-5; CDR3 DNA: TGTGCCAGCAGTTCAGGGCCCCACGGAGAGACCCAGTACTTC; CDR3 protein: CASSSGPHGETQYF
clone size: .; V gene: TRBV29-1; D gene: .; J gene: TRBJ2-3; CDR3 DNA: TGCAGCGTTGGGGGTGTAGCGCGGGATACGCAGTATTTT; CDR3 protein: CSVGGVARDTQYF
clone size: .; V gene: TRBV6-5; D gene: .; J gene: TRBJ1-5; CDR3 DNA: TGTGCCAGCAGTTACTCGAGGGCGGGGGGGAGGCCCCAGCATTTT; CDR3 protein: CASSYSRAGGRPQHF
clone size: .; V gene: TRBV6-6; D gene: .; J gene: TRBJ2-7; CDR3 DNA: TGTGCCAGCAGCGCGACTAGGAACTACGAGCAGTACTTC; CDR3 protein: CASSATRNYEQYF
clone size: .; V gene: TRBV2; D gene: TRBD1; J gene: TRBJ1-2; CDR3 DNA: TGTGCCAGCAGCCTGACAGGGGGCGGCTATGGCTACACCTTC; CDR3 protein: CASSLTGGGYGYTF
clone size: .; V gene: TRBV27; D gene: .; J gene: TRBJ2-7; CDR3 DNA: TGTGCCAGCAGTTTAGGGGGAGGTTACGAGCAGTACTTC; CDR3 protein: CASSLGGGYEQYF
clone size: few; V gene: TRBV5-1; D gene: TRBD2; J gene: TRBJ2-3; CDR3 DNA: TGCGCCAGCAGCGGAGGGACTAGCAGATCCGGTACGCAGTATTTT; CDR3 protein: CASSGGTSRSGTQYF
clone size: .; V gene: TRBV2; D gene: TRBD2; J gene: TRBJ2-5; CDR3 DNA: TGTGCCAGCAGTTTTCTAGCGGGGGCGAGAGAGACCCAGTACTTC; CDR3 protein: CASSFLAGARETQYF
clone size: .; V gene: TRBV5-4; D gene: .; J gene: TRBJ1-1; CDR3 DNA: TGTGCCAGCAGCCAAGATTTAGGGGAAAGCTTTGAAGCTTTCTTT; CDR3 protein: CASSQDLGESFEAFF
clone size: .; V gene: TRBV6-5; D gene: TRBD2; J gene: TRBJ2-7; CDR3 DNA: TGTGCCAGCAGTTACTCCGGGACTAGCGGGATTGTCGAGCAGTACTTC; CDR3 protein: CASSYSGTSGIVEQYF
clone size: .; V gene: TRBV11-2; D gene: .; J gene: TRBJ2-3; CDR3 DNA: TGTGCCAGCAGCTGGGAGTATACTAGCACAGATACGCAGTATTTT; CDR3 protein: CASSWEYTSTDTQYF
clone size: .; V gene: TRBV6-4; D gene: .; J gene: TRBJ2-7; CDR3 DNA: TGTGCCAGCAGTGACGGGACTGGCAGCTCCTACGAGCAGTACTTC; CDR3 protein: CASSDGTGSSYEQYF
clone size: .; V gene: TRBV5-1; D gene: .; J gene: TRBJ2-3; CDR3 DNA: TGCGCCAGCAGCCCAGGACAGACAGATACGCAGTATTTT; CDR3 protein: CASSPGQTDTQYF
clone size: .; V gene: TRBV12-5; D gene: .; J gene: TRBJ1-2; CDR3 DNA: TGTGCTAGTGGGAGGGAGATAAACCCCTATGGCTACACCTTC; CDR3 protein: CASGREINPYGYTF
clone size: .; V gene: TRBV7-3; D gene: TRBD1; J gene: TRBJ2-7; CDR3 DNA: TGTGCCAGCAGCTTAGGGACAGGGTACGAGCAGTACTTC; CDR3 protein: CASSLGTGYEQYF
clone size: .; V gene: TRBV13; D gene: .; J gene: TRBJ2-3; CDR3 DNA: TGTGCCAGCACCCTGGGTCAGGGTTCCACAGATACGCAGTATTTT; CDR3 protein: CASTLGQGSTDTQYF
clone size: .; V gene: TRBV7-8; D gene: TRBD1; J gene: TRBJ1-1; CDR3 DNA: TGTGCCAGCAGCCTGTACCCCGACAGGGAAGGTTTTAGGGACACTGAAGCTTTCTTT; CDR3 protein: CASSLYPDREGFRDTEAFF
clone size: .; V gene: TRBV27; D gene: .; J gene: TRBJ2-2; CDR3 DNA: TGTGCCAGCATGCGGGGGAACACCGGGGAGCTGTTTTTT; CDR3 protein: CASMRGNTGELFF